This record looks at one T cell receptor (beta chain) sequence and its context. There are a few counts of this clone. No cognate antigen has been identified for it. No base qualities exist here, and no much larger clone lies one base off it. Participants in the prospective study were enrolled through a virtual design, were aged 18 to 89 years, and lived in 24 United States geographic areas. In the prospective study, participants were assigned to cohorts based on the clinical history participants reported in a screening survey and a study questionnaire. In the prospective study, mobile phlebotomists collected whole blood, serum and a nasopharyngeal or oropharyngeal swab from each participant. Participants in the prospective study had the option to provide additional blood draws and questionnaires over a 2-month period. Blood samples from the prospective study were shipped frozen or at room temperature prior to DNA extraction.

The data were taken from a study of blood T cell repertoires in COVID-19 (dated by TCRdb to about 2020). At the level of the whole study: Samples from collaborators originated in the United States, Italy and Spain and spanned both the acute and convalescent phases of COVID-19. The prospective study material was composed of cDNA or gDNA derived from T cells, B-cell-depleted T cells, or PBMCs. Deeply sampled blood TCRbeta repertoires from subjects exposed to, actively infected with, or recovered from COVID-19 were included in the dataset. The repertoires were released in a freely available public database intended as a resource for research on the immune response to SARS-CoV-2. Samples came from the ongoing ImmuneRACE study (first 160 participants) plus 1,254 subjects from 6 global collaborators. The sample metadata nearly always contained a de-identified subject ID, COVID-19 status, age in years and sex. HLA class I and class II types, where available, came from metadata supplied by the sample provider rather than from assay-based typing.

The CDR3, cysteine through phenylalanine, is 18 amino acids long. Just the 54-base CDR3 DNA is kept, in frame starting at base 1. V sheds 2 bases and J sheds 5 bases, leaving 23 bases between their ends. CDR1 and CDR2, looked up from the germline V gene (reference sequence), are LGHDT and YNNKEL. The immunoSEQ Assay, a bias-controlled multiplex PCR, was used to amplify TCRbeta CDR3 regions from genomic DNA. Turning to the authors' computational methods: Nucleated cell counts per sample were estimated from amplification of reference gene primers within the assay. To quantify the absolute abundance of each unique TCRbeta CDR3 rearrangement, sequence reads were collapsed and filtered. Productive Simpson clonality was computed per sample as the square root of Simpson's diversity index over productive rearrangements. TCRdb provides this immuneACCESS table in a form limited to in-frame rearrangements. Some clones are lacking; in checked studies, under half of them reflect an unresolved V gene, and why the rest are absent is not known. That table furnishes V, J and clone size, whereas the DNA furnished D and trimming. Recorded for this sample are over 300,000 clones; roughly 88% of them occurred a single time. The leading ten clones occupy approximately 1% of the sample.

The research as a whole found: Clinical and demographic metadata were provided uncurated, with the amount varying by source and participant.

This TCR came from a woman aged 25 to 45 with acute COVID-19. The receptor chain draws on TRBV3-1 (or the pseudogene TRBV3-2) and TRBJ2-3; the D gene is possibly TRBD2, with 6 bases matching. Material for sequencing was PBMCs or T cells enriched from blood (not recorded which). Here is the DNA: TGTGCCAGCAGCCAAATTTTGGACTATAGCACGGGTGGAGATACGCAGTATTTT. It is translated as CASSQILDYSTGGDTQYF.